This TCR beta chain comes out of a study of blood T cell repertoires in COVID-19. Study in general: Spain, Italy and the United States supplied samples that represented acute and convalescent COVID-19.

In regard to this clone: One junction end disagrees with the germline gene, perhaps due to a read error. In the same sample, other DNA sequences code for this CDR3.

This table comes from immunoSEQ multiplex PCR, and its TCRdb copy is limited to in-frame clones, with some not included. The sample lists about 98,000 clones, around 86% occurring once. Source material: peripheral blood. The receptor was derived from a man aged 45 to 65 with acute or convalescent COVID-19.

Here the CDR3 reads CASSLEMREGPFGEQFF. The CDR3 nucleotides read TGCGCCAGTAGCTTGGAGATGCGGGAGGGCCCCTTCGGTGAGCAGTTCTTC. The rearrangement joins TRBV5-1 to TRBJ2-1; 9 nucleotides agree with TRBD2. From germline, CDR1 is SGHRS and CDR2 YFSETQ. The CDR3 is 17 amino acids.